Listed below are T cell receptor beta chains from one sample, sequenced in a study of shared clonotypes between healthy human individuals. Sequenced by immunoSEQ multiplex PCR; TCRdb stores in-frame clones only, minus some. The data hold about 490,000 clones, with over 60% observed a single time. Sequenced material: PBMCs. These receptors were collected from a woman aged 40 to 50 in good health. Some clones in this sample may be carry-over from other donors' samples. The CDR3 runs from the conserved cysteine through the conserved F or W. A D gene is named only where the DNA matches it firmly. A row's size may be missing; if present it is once, few, many or a size class.

size	D	V	J	CDR3	DNA
NA	TRBD1	TRBV28	TRBJ2-7	CASNGPGQGYEQYF	TGTGCCAGCAACGGACCGGGACAGGGTTACGAGCAGTACTTC
once	TRBD2	TRBV7-9	TRBJ2-7	CASTLPGGPYEQYF	TGTGCCAGCACCCTCCCGGGAGGACCTTACGAGCAGTACTTC
NA	NA	TRBV15	TRBJ2-5	CATSRNLQGVTQYF	TGTGCCACCAGCAGAAATTTACAGGGAGTGACCCAGTACTTC
NA	NA	TRBV6-1	TRBJ2-3	CASSEALAETDTQYF	TGTGCCAGCAGTGAAGCCTTAGCGGAGACAGATACGCAGTATTTT
few	TRBD1	TRBV11-2	TRBJ2-7	CASSLTGGSYEQYF	TGTGCCAGCAGCTTAACAGGGGGGTCCTACGAGCAGTACTTC
NA	NA	TRBV5-1	TRBJ2-7	CASSYSYEQYF	TGCGCCAGCAGCTACTCCTACGAGCAGTACTTC
NA	TRBD1	TRBV7-8	TRBJ2-7	CASSVDREILSYEQYF	TGTGCCAGCAGCGTCGACAGGGAAATCCTCTCCTACGAGCAGTACTTC
NA	NA	TRBV28	TRBJ1-1	CASGTTEVFF	TGTGCCAGCGGGACAACTGAAGTTTTCTTT
NA	TRBD1	TRBV27	TRBJ2-7	CASSFAGGYEQYF	TGTGCCAGCAGTTTTGCAGGGGGCTACGAGCAGTACTTC
once	TRBD2	TRBV10-2	TRBJ2-7	CASSDPGLAGGYEQYF	TGCGCCAGCAGTGACCCGGGACTAGCGGGAGGATACGAGCAGTACTTC
NA	TRBD1	TRBV2	TRBJ2-7	CASRGQGGTYEQYF	TGTGCCAGCAGGGGACAGGGGGGTACCTACGAGCAGTACTTC
NA	TRBD1	TRBV2	TRBJ1-2	CASSVDRVLGYTF	TGTGCCAGCAGTGTGGACAGGGTCCTTGGCTACACCTTC
few	NA	TRBV7-9	TRBJ1-3	CASSHDGRSGNTIYF	TGTGCCAGCAGCCACGACGGACGCTCTGGAAACACCATATATTTT
NA	TRBD1	TRBV6-4	TRBJ2-3	CASSRGTGGTDTQYF	TGTGCCAGCAGCAGGGGGACAGGAGGCACAGATACGCAGTATTTT
NA	NA	TRBV28	TRBJ2-3	CASSLLLDTDTQYF	TGTGCCAGCAGCCTACTGCTGGATACAGATACGCAGTATTTT
few	NA	TRBV27	TRBJ2-7	CASSFKTRLEQYF	TGTGCCAGCAGTTTTAAAACACGGTTGGAGCAGTACTTC
NA	NA	TRBV10-1	TRBJ1-4	CASSQNVGTNEKLFF	TGCGCCAGCAGCCAAAACGTGGGAACTAATGAAAAACTGTTTTTT
NA	NA	TRBV10-2	TRBJ1-1	CASRGEGMNTEAFF	TGCGCCAGCAGAGGTGAGGGGATGAACACTGAAGCTTTCTTT
NA	NA	TRBV10-2	TRBJ2-5	CAGGGSKETQYF	TGCGCTGGCGGAGGAAGCAAAGAGACCCAGTACTTC
NA	NA	TRBV4-1	TRBJ2-1	CASSRPGTRSYNEQFF	TGCGCCAGCAGCCGTCCCGGGACCCGTTCCTACAATGAGCAGTTCTTC
few	NA	TRBV28	TRBJ1-2	CASSFPGSTLIYGYTF	TGTGCCAGCAGTTTCCCCGGGTCCACCTTAATATATGGCTACACCTTC
NA	NA	TRBV7-3	TRBJ1-1	CASSSYGLASEAFF	TGTGCCAGCAGCTCCTACGGATTGGCCTCCGAAGCTTTCTTT
few	NA	TRBV7-9	TRBJ2-1	CASSFRPTYKTGDHNEQFF	TGTGCCAGCAGCTTTAGACCGACTTATAAGACAGGAGATCACAATGAGCAGTTCTTC
NA	NA	TRBV4-3	TRBJ2-2	CASSQGVDTGELFF	TGCGCCAGCAGCCAAGGCGTAGACACCGGGGAGCTGTTTTTT
once	NA	TRBV5-6	TRBJ2-5	CASRLRFGDRETQYF	TGTGCCAGCAGGCTGCGGTTCGGGGATAGAGAGACCCAGTACTTC
NA	NA	TRBV5-6	TRBJ2-7	CASSYGSLGGGEQYF	TGTGCCAGCAGCTACGGGTCCCTGGGCGGAGGCGAGCAGTACTTC
NA	NA	TRBV5-1	TRBJ2-3	CASSLRGASTDTQYF	TGCGCCAGCAGCTTGAGGGGGGCTAGCACAGATACGCAGTATTTT
once	NA	TRBV5-6	TRBJ2-3	CASSLGSSPTDTQYF	TGTGCCAGCAGCTTGGGTTCTAGCCCCACAGATACGCAGTATTTT
NA	NA	TRBV7-9	TRBJ2-3	CASSLGTTVDTQYF	TGTGCCAGCAGCTTAGGGACTACAGTGGATACGCAGTATTTT
NA	TRBD1	TRBV6-1	TRBJ1-5	CASSDADRENQPQHF	TGTGCCAGCAGTGATGCGGACAGGGAGAATCAGCCCCAGCATTTT
NA	NA	TRBV27	TRBJ2-7	CASSFGREKTYEQYF	TGTGCCAGCAGTTTTGGTAGGGAAAAAACCTACGAGCAGTACTTC
NA	NA	TRBV6-6	TRBJ2-1	CASSSQTGKRGNEQFF	TGTGCCAGCAGTTCCCAAACAGGGAAAAGGGGCAATGAGCAGTTCTTC
NA	TRBD1	TRBV30	TRBJ2-6	CALNRGSGANVLTF	TGTGCCTTAAACAGGGGATCTGGGGCCAACGTCCTGACTTTC
NA	NA	TRBV5-1	TRBJ2-5	CASSFQQQETQYF	TGCGCCAGCAGCTTCCAGCAACAAGAGACCCAGTACTTC
once	NA	TRBV10-3	TRBJ2-1	CANRAGPYNEQFF	TGTGCCAACCGCGCGGGGCCCTACAATGAGCAGTTCTTC
NA	TRBD2	TRBV2	TRBJ2-1	CASTLGTSGGNEQFF	TGTGCCAGCACCCTGGGGACTAGCGGGGGCAATGAGCAGTTCTTC
NA	NA	TRBV28	TRBJ1-2	CASSPTGGGSGYTF	TGTGCCAGCTCCCCCACGGGAGGGGGGTCGGGCTACACCTTC
NA	TRBD1	TRBV28	TRBJ1-1	CASTDDRAEAFF	TGTGCCAGCACCGATGACAGGGCTGAAGCTTTCTTT
once	TRBD1	TRBV4-3	TRBJ1-1	CASSQEITQDRGARDTEAFF	TGCGCCAGCAGCCAAGAAATTACTCAGGACAGGGGGGCAAGGGACACTGAAGCTTTCTTT